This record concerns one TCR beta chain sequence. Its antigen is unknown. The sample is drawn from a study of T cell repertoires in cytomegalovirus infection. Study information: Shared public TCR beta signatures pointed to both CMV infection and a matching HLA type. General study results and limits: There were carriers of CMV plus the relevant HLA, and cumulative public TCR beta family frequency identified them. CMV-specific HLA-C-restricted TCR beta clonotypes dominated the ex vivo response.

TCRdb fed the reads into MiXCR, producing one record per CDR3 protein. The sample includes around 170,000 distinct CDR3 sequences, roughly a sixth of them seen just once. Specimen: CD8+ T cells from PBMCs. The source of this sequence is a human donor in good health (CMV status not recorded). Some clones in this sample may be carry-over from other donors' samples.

CDR3 DNA sequence: TGTGCCAGCAGTTTAGCGGGAGGGGACAATGAGCAGTTCTTC. Its protein is CASSLAGGDNEQFF. The chain couples TRBV2 to TRBJ2-1, with 11 bases matching TRBD2. Germline V gives CDR1 SNHLY, CDR2 FYNNEI. The CDR3 loop spans 14 amino acids. V lost 5 bases, J lost 5 bases, and 2 bases stayed unmatched.